The clone carrying this T cell receptor beta chain is labeled as medium-sized. Its target is unknown. This sample was included in a study of PD-1 blockade in classical Hodgkin lymphoma. Findings and caveats of the study: Researchers reported that CD4+ TCR diversity, though not CD8+, rose significantly by C4D1. Complete responders showed a baseline diversity that resembled the diversity of newly diagnosed patients.

Profiled with immunoSEQ multiplex PCR; TCRdb holds only in-frame clones, not every one. Here the sample spans more than 50,000 clones, about 92% being singletons. J was trimmed by 5 bases and V by 4 bases; bases with no gene match: 2. This CDR3 has 13 residues. The germline V gene has CDR1 SGHNT and CDR2 YYREEE (reference sequence). All patients relapsed after autologous stem cell transplantation, and brentuximab vedotin exposure varied. This TCR was recovered from a human donor with classical Hodgkin lymphoma. The rearrangement links TRBV5-4 to TRBJ2-4; 8 nucleotides line up with TRBD1. The sample here was peripheral blood mononuclear cells (PBMCs), taken at baseline. The CDR3 DNA follows: TGTGCCAGCAGCCCGGGACAGGAAAACATTCAGTACTTC. It is translated as CASSPGQENIQYF.